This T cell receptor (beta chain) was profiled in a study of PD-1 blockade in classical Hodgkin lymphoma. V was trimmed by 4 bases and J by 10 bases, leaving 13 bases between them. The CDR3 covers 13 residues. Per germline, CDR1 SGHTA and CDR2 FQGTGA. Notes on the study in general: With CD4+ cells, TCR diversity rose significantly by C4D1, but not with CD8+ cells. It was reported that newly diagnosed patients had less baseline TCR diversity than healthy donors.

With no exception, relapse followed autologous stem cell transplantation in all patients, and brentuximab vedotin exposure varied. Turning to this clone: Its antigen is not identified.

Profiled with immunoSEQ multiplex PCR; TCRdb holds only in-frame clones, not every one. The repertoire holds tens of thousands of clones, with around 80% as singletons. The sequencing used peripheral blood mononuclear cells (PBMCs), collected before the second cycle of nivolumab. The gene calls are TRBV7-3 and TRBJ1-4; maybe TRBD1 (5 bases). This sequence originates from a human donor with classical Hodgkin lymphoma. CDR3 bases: TGTGCCAGCAGCTCCTCCCAGGGTGCAAAACTGTTTTTT. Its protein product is CASSSSQGAKLFF.